Included here is one TCR beta chain sequence, with context. The antigen it recognizes is unknown. Base qualities are not provided; no much larger clone lies one nucleotide away. The CDR3 runs 16 residues from the cysteine to the phenylalanine. This entry keeps only the CDR3 DNA: 48 bases, framed from base 1. CDR1 is given as SEHNR and CDR2 as FQNEAQ, both from the germline V gene (reference sequence). Trimming takes 5 bases off V and 8 bases off J; junction bases not matched to a gene: 11. Donors were 35 to 40 systemically healthy Caucasian individuals from Russia aged roughly 6 to 90 years. Each donor gave ten milliliters of peripheral blood, drawn into EDTA-treated Vacutainer tubes. Ficoll-Paque density-gradient centrifugation was used to isolate PBMCs, with at least 7 million per sample. Trizol reagent was used to extract total RNA from the PBMCs, yielding at least 6 micrograms per sample. Naive CD45RAhigh/CD27high T cell percentages were measured by flow cytometry on a PBMC aliquot from every donor.

The sample belongs to a study of blood T cells in healthy people across ages (dated by TCRdb to the mid-2010s). Turning to the overall study: In model experiments, template switching captured roughly one uniquely barcoded TCR beta cDNA molecule for every two T cells. The study measured age-related changes in TCR beta repertoire diversity using deep sequencing normalized with unique cDNA molecular identifiers. The donors were divided into four age groups: young (average around 16 years), middle-aged (about 41), aged (about 61) and long-lived (roughly 86). The study analyzed two additional independent replicas of 1 million unique cDNA reads from the same blood draw for two donors, one aged 18 to 29 and one aged 80 or older. Paper-wide results and their limitations: As age increased, observed TCR beta diversity per million T cells dropped in a roughly linear way, and a significant reduction was already evident by age 40. Estimates of total diversity based on one million sequenced T cells were regarded as lower bounds and as underestimates. Donor CMV infection status was unknown, potentially confounding age-related changes in expanded clonotypes. The percentage of naive T cells measured by flow cytometry correlated strongly with observed TCR beta diversity. Since profiling was done on bulk unsorted PBMCs, naive and antigen-experienced compartments could not be conclusively compared. Compared with the aged group, the long-lived group had more naive CD4+ T cells, fewer expanded clones and increased TCR diversity, suggesting age selection.

The library was prepared using 5' RACE. The instrument was an Illumina HiSeq 2500. A second roughly 6 to 11 cycle PCR used a sample-barcoded 5' primer and a J-beta primer mix. A unique molecular identifier was introduced onto each TCR beta cDNA molecule by a template-switch 5' adaptor carrying 12 random nucleotides. Each sample yielded at least 2.5 million CDR3-containing paired-end reads. First-strand cDNA was synthesized from all RNA with the Mint cDNA synthesis kit, primed by a TRBC-specific oligonucleotide. Following uracil-DNA glycosylase treatment, a first 18-cycle PCR with universal primers M1SS and BC2_uni_R was performed on all cDNA. From the authors' description of their analysis: Each sample was normalized by randomly selecting 1 million high-quality reads, each carrying a distinct molecular identifier. Reads with shared molecular identifiers were discarded instead of being binned into consensus sequences. MiTCR, set to a Q25 quality threshold and the strictest error-elimination algorithm, was used for CDR3 identification, clonotype clustering and error correction. A nonparametric unseen species model with Euler transformation was used to estimate lower-bound total TCR beta diversity. Through fastp at Q25 and MiXCR, TCRdb rebuilt clones from the public reads, retaining in-frame beta chains. Each CDR3 protein gets just one entry, which takes the most common genes and DNA from the rows behind it. TCRdb, rather than the study authors, made the V and J calls. Across this sample there are some 760,000 distinct CDR3 sequences, with just under 25% seen only once. The ten largest clones take up 9.4% of the sample.

These data also featured in a second study, about T cells of mothers and their children. As that second paper reports: Donors were nine systemically healthy Caucasian individuals: three mothers and their six children. cDNA synthesis used all of the extracted RNA, with approximately 1.4 ug of RNA in each 15 ul reaction. In the second PCR, sample barcodes and 2-4 random nucleotides were introduced via the M1S primer. Each mother yielded over 8.5 million TCR beta CDR3 reads and each child 2.5 million to 3 million reads. TCR recombination output is similarly shaped by thymic selection in related and unrelated pairs, with a minor effect exerted by inherited differences. Normalized repertoire overlap was always slightly but never significantly higher in related than unrelated mother-child pairs. Persistent microchimeric T cell clones were not detected, at a sensitivity of 95 to 100 clones per million clonotypes. The study used deep NGS to compare TCR beta repertoires of mothers and children, seeking features distinguishing related mother-child pairs from unrelated individuals. On average, the children were approximately 12 +/- 4 years old, while the mothers were around 40 +/- 4 years old. After adapter ligation with NEBNext reagents, the libraries were sequenced on Illumina HiSeq 2000 with 100+100 nt paired-end reads. Mother and child libraries were prepared a month apart and sequenced in separate runs to prevent cross-contamination. For each donor, somewhere between about 450,000 and 2,200,000 distinct TCR beta clonotypes were identified. Naive TCR beta clonotypes were estimated from low-frequency clonotypes matched to each donor's FACS-determined naive share, without sorting.

This TCR was sampled from a boy aged 5-17 years in good health. This chain joins TRBV7-9 to TRBJ2-1; 11 bases in the middle match TRBD2. Sequencing used blood. For the CDR3, the sequence is CASSTGTSGPEDEQFF. The DNA sequence is TGTGCCAGCAGCACCGGGACTAGCGGACCCGAGGATGAGCAGTTCTTC.